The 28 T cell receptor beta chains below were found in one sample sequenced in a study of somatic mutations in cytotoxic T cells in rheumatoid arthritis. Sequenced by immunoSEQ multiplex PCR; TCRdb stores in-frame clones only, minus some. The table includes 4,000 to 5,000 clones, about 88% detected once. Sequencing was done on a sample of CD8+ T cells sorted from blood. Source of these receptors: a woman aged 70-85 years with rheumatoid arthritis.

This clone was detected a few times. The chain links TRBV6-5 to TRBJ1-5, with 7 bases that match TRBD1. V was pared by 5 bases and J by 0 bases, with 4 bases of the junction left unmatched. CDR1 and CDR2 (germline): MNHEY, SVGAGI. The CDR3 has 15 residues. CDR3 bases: TGTGCCAGCAGTCCGACAGGGATTAGCAATCAGCCCCAGCATTTT. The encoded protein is CASSPTGISNQPQHF.

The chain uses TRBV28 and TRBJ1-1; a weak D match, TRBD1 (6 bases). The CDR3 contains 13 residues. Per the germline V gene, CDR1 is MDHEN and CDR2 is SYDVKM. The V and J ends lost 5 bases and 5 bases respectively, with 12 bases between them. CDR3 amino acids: CASSESDRTEAFF. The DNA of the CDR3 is TGTGCCAGCAGTGAAAGTGACAGGACTGAAGCTTTCTTT.

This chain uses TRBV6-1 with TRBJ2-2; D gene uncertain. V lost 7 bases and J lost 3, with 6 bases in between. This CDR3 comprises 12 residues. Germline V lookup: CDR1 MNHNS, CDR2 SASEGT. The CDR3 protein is CASNGDTGELFF. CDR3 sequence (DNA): TGTGCCAGCAACGGAGACACCGGGGAGCTGTTTTTT.

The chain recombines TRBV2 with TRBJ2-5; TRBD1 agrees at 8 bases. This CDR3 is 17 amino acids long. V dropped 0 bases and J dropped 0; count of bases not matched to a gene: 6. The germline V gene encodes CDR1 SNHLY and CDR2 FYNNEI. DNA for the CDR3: TGTGCCAGCAGTGAAGCGCCGACAGGGGCTCACCAAGAGACCCAGTACTTC. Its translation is CASSEAPTGAHQETQYF. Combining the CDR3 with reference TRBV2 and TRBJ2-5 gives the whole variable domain EPEVTQTPSHQVTQMGQEVILRCVPISNHLYFYWYRQILGQKVEFLVSFYNNEISEKSEIFDDQFSVERPDGSNFTLKIRSTKLEDSAMYFCASSEAPTGAHQETQYFGPGTRLLVL.

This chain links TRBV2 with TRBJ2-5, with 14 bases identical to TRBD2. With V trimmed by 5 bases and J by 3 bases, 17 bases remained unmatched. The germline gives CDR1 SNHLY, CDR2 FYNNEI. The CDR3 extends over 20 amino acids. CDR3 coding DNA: TGTGCCAGCAGTCCCAGAGAGGGACTAGCGGGAGTGAGAGGCAAAGAGACCCAGTACTTC. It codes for CASSPREGLAGVRGKETQYF.

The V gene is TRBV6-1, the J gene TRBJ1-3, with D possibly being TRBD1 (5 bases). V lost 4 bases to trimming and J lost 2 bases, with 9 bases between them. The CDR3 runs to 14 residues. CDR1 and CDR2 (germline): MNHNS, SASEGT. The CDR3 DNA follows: TGTGCCAGCAGTGCCCAGGGTCCTGGAAACACCATATATTTT. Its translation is CASSAQGPGNTIYF.

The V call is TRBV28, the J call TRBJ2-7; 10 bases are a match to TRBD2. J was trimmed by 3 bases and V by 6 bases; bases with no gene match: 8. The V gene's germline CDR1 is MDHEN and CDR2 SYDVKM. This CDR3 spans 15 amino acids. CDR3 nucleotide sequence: TGTGCCAGCAGCAGGACTAGCGGCAGCGTCTACGAGCAGTACTTC. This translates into CASSRTSGSVYEQYF.

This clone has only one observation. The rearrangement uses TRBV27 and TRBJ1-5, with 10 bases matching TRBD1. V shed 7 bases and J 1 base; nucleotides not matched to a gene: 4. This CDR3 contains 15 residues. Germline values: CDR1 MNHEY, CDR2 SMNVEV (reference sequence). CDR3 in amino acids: CASTDRGGSNQPQHF. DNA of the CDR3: TGTGCCAGCACGGACAGGGGGGGGAGCAATCAGCCCCAGCATTTT.

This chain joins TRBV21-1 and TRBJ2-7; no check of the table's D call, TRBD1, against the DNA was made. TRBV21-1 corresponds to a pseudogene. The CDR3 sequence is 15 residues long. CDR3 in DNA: TGTGCCAGCAGCAACGCCACAGGGGAGGCTGACGAGCAGTACTTC. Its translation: CASSNATGEADEQYF.

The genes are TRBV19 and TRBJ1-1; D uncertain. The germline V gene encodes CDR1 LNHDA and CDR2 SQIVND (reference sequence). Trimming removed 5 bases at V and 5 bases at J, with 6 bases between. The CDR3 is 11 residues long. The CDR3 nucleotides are TGTGCCAGTAGTCTACGAACTGAAGCTTTCTTT. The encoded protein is CASSLRTEAFF.

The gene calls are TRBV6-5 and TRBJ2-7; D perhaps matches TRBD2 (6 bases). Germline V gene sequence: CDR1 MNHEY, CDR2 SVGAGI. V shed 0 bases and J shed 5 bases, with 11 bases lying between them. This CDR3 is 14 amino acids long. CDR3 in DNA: TGTGCCAGCAGTTACTCGACGGGGGTCCACGAGCAGTACTTC. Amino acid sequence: CASSYSTGVHEQYF.

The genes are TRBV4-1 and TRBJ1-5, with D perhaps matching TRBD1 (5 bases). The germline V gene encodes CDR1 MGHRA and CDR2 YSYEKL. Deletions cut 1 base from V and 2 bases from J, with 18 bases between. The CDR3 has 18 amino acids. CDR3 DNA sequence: TGCGCCAGCAGCCAAGGAGTTGGTCAGGGCTCGGGCAATCAGCCCCAGCATTTT. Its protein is CASSQGVGQGSGNQPQHF.

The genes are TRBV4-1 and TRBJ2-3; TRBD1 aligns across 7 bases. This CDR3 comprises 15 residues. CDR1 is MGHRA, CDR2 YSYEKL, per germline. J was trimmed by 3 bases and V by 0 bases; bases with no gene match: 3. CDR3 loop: CASSQEGRGTDTQYF. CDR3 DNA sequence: TGCGCCAGCAGCCAAGAGGGCAGGGGGACAGATACGCAGTATTTT.

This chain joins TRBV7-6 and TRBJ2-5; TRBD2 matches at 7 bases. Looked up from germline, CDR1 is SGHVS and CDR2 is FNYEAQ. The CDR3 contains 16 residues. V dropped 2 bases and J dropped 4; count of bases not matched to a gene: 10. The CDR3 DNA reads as TGTGCCAGCAGCTTATCTTGGGGCGGGGGTGGAGAGACCCAGTACTTC. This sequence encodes CASSLSWGGGGETQYF.

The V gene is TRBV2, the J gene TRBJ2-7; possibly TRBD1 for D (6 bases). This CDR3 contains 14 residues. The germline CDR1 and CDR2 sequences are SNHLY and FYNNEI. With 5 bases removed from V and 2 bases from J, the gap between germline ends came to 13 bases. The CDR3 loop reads CASSPSGDPYEQYF. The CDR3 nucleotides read TGTGCCAGCAGTCCTTCAGGGGACCCCTACGAGCAGTACTTC.

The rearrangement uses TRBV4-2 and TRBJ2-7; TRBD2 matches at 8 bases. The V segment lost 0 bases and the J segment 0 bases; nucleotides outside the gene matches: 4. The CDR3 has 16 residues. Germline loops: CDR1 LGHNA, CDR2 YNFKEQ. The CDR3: CASSQDRGGGSYEQYF. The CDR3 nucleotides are TGTGCCAGCAGCCAAGATCGGGGGGGAGGCTCCTACGAGCAGTACTTC.

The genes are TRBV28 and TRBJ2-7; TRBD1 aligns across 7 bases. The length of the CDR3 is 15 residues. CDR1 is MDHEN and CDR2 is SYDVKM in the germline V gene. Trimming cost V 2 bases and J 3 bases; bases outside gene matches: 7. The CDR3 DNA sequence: TGTGCCAGCAGTTTAAGTGGAAGACAGGGCTACGAGCAGTACTTC. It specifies CASSLSGRQGYEQYF.

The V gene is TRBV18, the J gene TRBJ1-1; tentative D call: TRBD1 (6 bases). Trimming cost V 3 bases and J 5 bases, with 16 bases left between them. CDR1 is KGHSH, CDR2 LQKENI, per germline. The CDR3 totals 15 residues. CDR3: CASSPDHRVLTEAFF. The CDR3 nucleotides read TGTGCCAGCTCACCGGACCACAGGGTTCTTACTGAAGCTTTCTTT.

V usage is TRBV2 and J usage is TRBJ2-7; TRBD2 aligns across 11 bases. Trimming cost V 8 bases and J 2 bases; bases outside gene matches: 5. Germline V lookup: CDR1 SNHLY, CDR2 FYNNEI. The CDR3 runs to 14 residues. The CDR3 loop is CASATSGGTYEQYF. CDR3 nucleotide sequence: TGTGCCAGCGCCACTAGCGGGGGAACCTACGAGCAGTACTTC.

The CDR3 DNA is TGTGCCAGTAGCCGCCGGCGAGCGGGATCCTCCACCTACAATGAGCAGTTCTTC. Amino acids: CASSRRRAGSSTYNEQFF. The chain carries TRBV19 and TRBJ2-1, with TRBD2 matching over 7 bases. The CDR3 has 18 residues. The germline V gene encodes CDR1 LNHDA and CDR2 SQIVND (reference sequence). The ends lost 6 bases at V and 2 bases at J; junction bases unmatched: 16.

In nucleotides, the CDR3 is TGTGCCACCAGCAGGGCCCGGGGCACTGAAGCTTTCTTT. This gives the protein CATSRARGTEAFF. The chain recombines TRBV15 with TRBJ1-1; D is ambiguous. The CDR3 length is 13 residues. Trimming took off 3 bases at V and 4 bases at J, with 9 bases between the two ends. Germline CDR1 reads LNHNV; CDR2 reads YYDKDF (reference sequence).

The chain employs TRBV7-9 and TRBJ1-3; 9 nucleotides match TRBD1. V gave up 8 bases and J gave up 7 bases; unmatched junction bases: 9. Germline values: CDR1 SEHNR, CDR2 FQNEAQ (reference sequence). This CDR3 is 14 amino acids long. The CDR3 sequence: CASGTGSFGNTIYF. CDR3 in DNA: TGTGCCAGCGGGACAGGGTCCTTTGGGAACACCATATATTTT.

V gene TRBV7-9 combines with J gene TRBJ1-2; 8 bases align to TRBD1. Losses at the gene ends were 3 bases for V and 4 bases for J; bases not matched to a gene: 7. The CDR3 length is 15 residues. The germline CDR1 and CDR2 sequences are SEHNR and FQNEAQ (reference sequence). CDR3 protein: CASSLDRAFFYGYTF. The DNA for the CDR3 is TGTGCCAGCAGCTTGGACAGGGCGTTCTTCTATGGCTACACCTTC.

The CDR3 is CASSFFASGVYGYTF. In nucleotides, the CDR3 is TGTGCCAGCAGCTTCTTCGCGTCGGGGGTTTATGGCTACACCTTC. This chain connects TRBV7-2 to TRBJ1-2, with D tentatively TRBD1 (5 bases). Per the germline V gene, CDR1 is SGHTA and CDR2 is FQGNSA. The CDR3 is 15 residues long. Between the trimmed V and J ends, which lost 3 bases and 5 bases, there was a span of 16 bases. The full variable domain, with the rest looked up from reference TRBV7-2 and TRBJ1-2, is GAGVSQSPSNKVTEKGKDVELRCDPISGHTALYWYRQSLGQGLEFLIYFQGNSAPDKSGLPSDRFSAERTGGSVSTLTIQRTQQEDSAVYLCASSFFASGVYGYTFGSGTRLTVV.

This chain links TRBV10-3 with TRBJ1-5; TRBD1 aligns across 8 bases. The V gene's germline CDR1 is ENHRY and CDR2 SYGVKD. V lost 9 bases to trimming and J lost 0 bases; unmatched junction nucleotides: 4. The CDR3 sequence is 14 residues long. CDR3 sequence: CAMGTGDSNQPQHF. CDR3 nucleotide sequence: TGTGCCATGGGGACAGGTGATAGCAATCAGCCCCAGCATTTT.

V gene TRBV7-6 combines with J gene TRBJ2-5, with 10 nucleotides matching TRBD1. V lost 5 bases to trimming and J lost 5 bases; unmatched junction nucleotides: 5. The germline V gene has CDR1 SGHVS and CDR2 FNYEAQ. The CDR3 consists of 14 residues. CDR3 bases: TGTGCCAGCAGCCGGAGGACAGGGGGGGAGACCCAGTACTTC. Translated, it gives CASSRRTGGETQYF.

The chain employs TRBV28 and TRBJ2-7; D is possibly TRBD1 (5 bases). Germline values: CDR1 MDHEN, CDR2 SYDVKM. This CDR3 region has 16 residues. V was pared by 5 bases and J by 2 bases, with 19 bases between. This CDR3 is CASSPPSGAITYEQYF. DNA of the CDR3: TGTGCCAGCAGTCCTCCGTCTGGGGCGATCACCTACGAGCAGTACTTC.

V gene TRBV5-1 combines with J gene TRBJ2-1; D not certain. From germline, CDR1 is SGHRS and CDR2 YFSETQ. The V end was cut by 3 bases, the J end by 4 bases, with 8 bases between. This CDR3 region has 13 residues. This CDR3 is CASSSTGYNEQFF. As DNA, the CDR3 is TGCGCCAGCAGCTCGACGGGTTACAATGAGCAGTTCTTC. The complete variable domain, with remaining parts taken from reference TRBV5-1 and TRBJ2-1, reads KAGVTQTPRYLIKTRGQQVTLSCSPISGHRSVSWYQQTPGQGLQFLFEYFSETQRNKGNFPGRFSGRQFSNSRSEMNVSTLELGDSALYLCASSSTGYNEQFFGPGTRLTVL.